This T cell receptor beta chain was retrieved from a study of PD-1 blockade in classical Hodgkin lymphoma (dated by TCRdb to the early 2020s). In terms of the full investigation: Nivolumab dosing was 3 mg/kg intravenously every 2 weeks, continuing until either disease progression or unacceptable toxicity. A peripheral blood immune signature of response to PD-1 blockade in classical Hodgkin lymphoma was defined using TCR beta sequencing and CyTOF. What the authors observed across the whole study: Lower diversity was seen in patients whose nivolumab began less than 1 year after ASCT, and these patients were left out of later analyses so that immune reconstitution would not confound the results. By C4D1, a significant rise was seen in CD4+ TCR diversity but not in CD8+ TCR diversity (p=0.0027 vs p=0.16), and the rise was most apparent among complete responders (p=0.02). The study was restricted to a single clinical trial cohort, and the causes of repertoire differences, possibly disease activity or prior therapy, were left undefined. Baseline diversity similar to that of newly diagnosed patients was observed in trial patients achieving complete response, whereas significantly lower diversity was observed in partial responders and progressors. Baseline TCR diversity was reported to be lower in newly diagnosed patients than in healthy donors and to be lower still in relapsed/refractory patients.

With regard to this clone: Its antigen remains unidentified. Nothing much larger sits one base from this clone, and base qualities are not available.

The Qiagen DNeasy kit was used to extract genomic DNA from unsorted PBMCs and from the negatively selected CD4+ and CD8+ fractions. TCR beta CDR3 regions were subjected to amplification by immunoSEQ multiplex PCR with primers that anneal to V and J segments. A synthetic immune receptor repertoire was used to minimize amplification bias, and remaining bias was computationally removed after sequencing. As for how the authors treated the data: Custom Python scripts were used to quantify repertoire diversity as the Shannon entropy index. Unsorted, CD4+ and CD8+ repertoires were analyzed separately, except in combined analyses where CD4+ and CD8+ sequences were merged in silico. Clonal expansion was defined as at least a 2-fold frequency increase after treatment relative to C1D1, with a pseudocount of 0.5 for undetected baseline clones. Clones with 0 or 1 copy at C1D1 were classified as singleton clones, and clones with 2 or more copies were classified as non-singleton clones. Clones expanded in unsorted samples were annotated as CD4+, CD8+ or unknown by matching protein sequences in sorted samples from the same patient. Wilcoxon tests on paired samples were used to test diversity changes from C1D1 to C4D1. The source is immuneACCESS, and TCRdb retained only in-frame sequences with V and J called. Part of the clones is not carried over; for the studies checked, unresolved V genes explain less than half of this, and the remainder is unexplained. V and J calls and clone size come straight from that table; D and trimming were deduced from the DNA. Across this sample there are about 13,000 clones, with around 80% seen only once. The ten largest clones capture approximately 25% of the sample.

Taken from the germline V gene, the CDR1 and CDR2 loops are SGHVS and FNYEAQ. Trimming takes 1 base from V and 5 bases from J, and the germline ends sit 12 bases apart. From cysteine to phenylalanine, the CDR3 is 15 amino acids long. Only the CDR3 region is kept as DNA, spanning 45 bases read in frame from base 1. The time point label, read with the paper, signifies: cycle 1 day 1 (C1D1), immediately before nivolumab initiation. Every trial patient had relapsed following autologous stem cell transplantation, and prior brentuximab vedotin exposure was what differed among cohorts A, B and C. The trial cohort included around 60 patients with relapsed/refractory classical Hodgkin lymphoma, and each patient had a best overall response of complete response, partial response or progressive disease. Single-agent nivolumab was administered to trial patients in the multi-cohort phase II CheckMate 205 trial. An independent review committee assessed best overall response by applying the 2007 International Working Group response criteria. Trial PBMCs were collected immediately before nivolumab initiation (C1D1) and during therapy at cycle 2 day 1 and cycle 4 day 1. Peripheral blood was collected in 8 mL Vacutainer Cell Preparation Tubes, from which PBMCs were isolated by centrifugation and then cryopreserved.

The material was peripheral blood mononuclear cells (PBMCs), obtained at baseline. The receptor comes from a human donor with classical Hodgkin lymphoma. The rearranged chain carries TRBV7-6 and TRBJ1-3, with no confidently assigned D gene. CDR3 loop: CASSLDGSLRNTIYF. The nucleotides are TGTGCCAGCAGCTTAGACGGCAGTCTCCGAAACACCATATATTTT.